These 3 T cell receptor beta chains came from one sample sequenced in a study of T cells after yellow fever vaccination (dated by TCRdb to the late 2010s). The library was made by 5' RACE. Sequencer: Illumina HiSeq 2500. TCRdb reprocessed the public reads (quality trimming at Q25 with fastp, clone calling with MiXCR) and kept in-frame beta chains. Duplicate CDR3 protein sequences are folded into a single record with the most common DNA and genes. Within this sample are about 230,000 distinct CDR3 sequences, with approximately 6.7% of them counted one time only. The ten largest clones take up roughly 1% of the sample. What this sample's treatment or condition label stands for: live attenuated yellow fever vaccine strain. Specimen: CD4+ T cells sorted from PBMCs, collected on the day of the yellow fever booster vaccination. All receptors derive from a man aged 25 to 40 who received the YFV17D yellow fever vaccine.

This chain links TRBV21-1 with TRBJ2-2; TRBD2 is the table's D call, not checked against the DNA. TRBV21-1 is an annotated pseudogene. The CDR3 has 19 amino acids. In DNA, the CDR3 is TGTGCCAGCAGGGGGGTCTCCAGGCCGGCGGGAGGAACCGGTAGGGAGCTGTTTTTT. Translating it yields CASRGVSRPAGGTGRELFF.

This chain uses TRBV5-1 with TRBJ2-6, with D perhaps TRBD1 or TRBD2 (5 bases each). The CDR3 is 16 residues long. CDR1 and CDR2 (germline): SGHRS, YFSETQ. Trimming removed 4 bases at V and 2 bases at J, with 13 bases between. CDR3 nucleotides: TGCGCCAGCAGCCCCGGGTGGGGGACTGGGGCCAACGTCCTGACTTTC. It specifies CASSPGWGTGANVLTF.

The chain is built from TRBV20-1 and TRBJ2-7; 8 bases align to TRBD2. J was trimmed by 5 bases and V by 2 bases; bases with no gene match: 8. The germline gives CDR1 DFQATT, CDR2 SNEGSKA (reference sequence). This CDR3 spans 14 amino acids. CDR3 amino acids: CSARSGSLRDEQYF. The CDR3 region has the DNA TGCAGTGCTAGAAGCGGGAGTCTTCGCGACGAGCAGTACTTC.